A single sample is the source of the 21 T cell receptor beta chains below, sequenced in a study of T cell changes during pregnancy in multiple sclerosis (dated by TCRdb to between 2018 and 2020). The library was produced with the immunoSEQ multiplex PCR assay. TCRdb holds this immuneACCESS table with in-frame rearrangements only. Some clones are missing; in checked studies, unresolved V genes explain under half, and the rest has no known cause. In all, the sample holds 35,000 to 45,000 clones, and 90% of those were seen once. Of the sample, around 0.5% is held by the ten largest clones. The sample was CD4+ T cells from peripheral blood mononuclear cells, taken in the first trimester of pregnancy. The receptor source for this set is a female donor in good health, enrolled as a control in a pregnancy study.

The genes are TRBV6-6 and TRBJ2-4; the D is unclear. The V gene lost 7 bases and the J gene lost 1 base, with 14 bases spanning the gap. This CDR3 has 15 amino acids. Germline loops: CDR1 MNHNY, CDR2 SVGAGI (reference sequence). The CDR3 DNA sequence: TGTGCCAGCATCCACTCCCCAGGCGCCAAAAACATTCAGTACTTC. It translates to CASIHSPGAKNIQYF.

The chain recombines TRBV7-2 with TRBJ2-3; 10 nucleotides match TRBD2. Trimming removed 3 bases from V and 0 bases from J; junction bases left unmatched: 3. Germline lookup yields CDR1 SGHTA and CDR2 FQGNSA. The CDR3 loop spans 16 amino acids. CDR3 nucleotide sequence: TGTGCCAGCAGCTTTGGACTAGCGGTTAGCACAGATACGCAGTATTTT. Protein sequence: CASSFGLAVSTDTQYF.

The chain recombines TRBV6-6 with TRBJ1-2; 8 nucleotides agree with TRBD1. This CDR3 comprises 13 residues. CDR1 MNHNY and CDR2 SVGAGI come from the germline V gene (reference sequence). Trimming at V came to 7 bases and at J to 5 bases, leaving 6 bases not matched to a gene. CDR3 protein: CASTSGGAYGYTF. In nucleotides, the CDR3 is TGTGCCAGCACATCAGGGGGCGCTTATGGCTACACCTTC.

This chain uses TRBV28 with TRBJ1-5, with D possibly matching TRBD1 (5 bases). The CDR3 loop spans 16 amino acids. Germline V gene sequence: CDR1 MDHEN, CDR2 SYDVKM. V gave up 6 bases and J gave up 0 bases, with 15 bases separating them. The CDR3 DNA reads TGTGCCAGCAGACGTCGGGACTTCAATAGCAATCAGCCCCAGCATTTT. It is translated as CASRRRDFNSNQPQHF.

The rearrangement links TRBV11-2 to TRBJ1-3, with D unclear. Germline CDR1 SGHAT, CDR2 FQNNGV. V lost 1 base, J lost 4 bases, and 8 bases lay in between. This CDR3 contains 14 residues. The CDR3 sequence is CASSLGPGGNTIYF. For the CDR3, the DNA is TGTGCCAGCAGCTTAGGACCAGGCGGAAACACCATATATTTT.

The J gene is TRBJ1-1, the V gene TRBV6-1; D unclear. The V end lost 3 bases, the J end lost 0 bases, and 5 bases lay between the germline ends. Germline lookup yields CDR1 MNHNS and CDR2 SASEGT. The CDR3 is made up of 13 amino acids. This chain's CDR3 is CASSEALNTEAFF. CDR3 nucleotides: TGTGCCAGCAGTGAGGCTCTGAACACTGAAGCTTTCTTT.

The gene calls are TRBV6-1 and TRBJ1-1, with 8 bases identical to TRBD1. The CDR3 contains 13 residues. Trimming at V came to 6 bases and at J to 10 bases, leaving 10 bases not matched to a gene. The germline V gene has CDR1 MNHNS and CDR2 SASEGT. The CDR3 DNA is TGTGCCAGCAGGGACGGACAGGGCCTTGGAGCTTTCTTT. This codes for CASRDGQGLGAFF.

This clone was found a few times. V gene TRBV5-3 combines with J gene TRBJ2-5, with TRBD1 matching over 7 bases. TRBV5-3 qualifies as an ORF whose function is uncertain. Trimming took 0 bases from V and 3 from J; bases not matched to a gene: 2. CDR3 length: 14 amino acids. Here the CDR3 reads CARSLGQGEETQYF. The CDR3 region has the DNA TGTGCCAGAAGCTTGGGGCAGGGGGAAGAGACCCAGTACTTC.

CDR3 protein: CASSLTRAGEQFF. The CDR3, as DNA: TGTGCCAGCAGCCTCACTAGGGCGGGGGAGCAGTTCTTC. The chain combines TRBV7-6 with TRBJ2-1; perhaps TRBD2 as D (6 bases). From germline, CDR1 is SGHVS and CDR2 FNYEAQ. Deletions cut 5 bases from V and 10 bases from J, with 15 bases between. This CDR3 contains 13 residues.

The J gene is TRBJ2-1, the V gene TRBV21-1; whether TRBD2, the table's D call, matches the DNA was not checked. TRBV21-1 is a pseudogene locus. The CDR3 has 15 residues. Here the CDR3 reads CARLAGGKPYNEQFF. The DNA of the CDR3 is TGTGCCCGACTAGCGGGGGGGAAACCCTACAATGAGCAGTTCTTC.

The chain carries TRBV5-6 and TRBJ1-1; D remains unclear. Trimming cost V 0 bases and J 11 bases, with 11 bases left between them. Germline V gives CDR1 SGHDT, CDR2 YYEEEE. There are 12 residues in the CDR3. The CDR3 loop is CASSLGQFWAFF. CDR3 sequence (DNA): TGTGCCAGCAGCTTGGGCCAGTTTTGGGCTTTCTTT.

The rearrangement links TRBV14 to TRBJ2-7; TRBD2 matches at 14 bases. V lost 4 bases, J lost 2 bases, and 1 base stayed unmatched. The CDR3 contains 15 residues. CDR1 is SGHDN, CDR2 FVKESK, per germline. The CDR3 here is CASSRTSGGTYEQYF. In DNA, the CDR3 is TGTGCCAGCAGCCGGACTAGCGGGGGGACCTACGAGCAGTACTTC.

The chain combines TRBV4-3 with TRBJ2-7; D may be TRBD1 (5 bases). The germline CDR1 and CDR2 sequences are LGHNA and YSLEER. Trimming shortened V by 0 bases and J by 6 bases, and 15 bases separated the two germline ends. This CDR3 has 15 residues. This chain's CDR3 is CASSQDLTGLSEQYF. The CDR3 coding sequence is TGCGCCAGCAGCCAAGATTTAACAGGTCTGTCCGAGCAGTACTTC.

The chain uses TRBV27 and TRBJ2-1; TRBD2 agrees at 8 bases. This CDR3 has 16 residues. Unmatched junction bases numbered 6, after V lost 5 bases and J lost 0 bases. CDR1 and CDR2 from the germline V gene are MNHEY and SMNVEV (reference sequence). The CDR3 sequence: CASSPPGGSSYNEQFF. CDR3 bases: TGTGCCAGCAGTCCACCGGGGGGGAGCTCCTACAATGAGCAGTTCTTC.

The genes are TRBV6-5 and TRBJ2-2; 7 bases are shared with TRBD2. J gave up 8 bases and V 8 bases, and 11 bases lay outside the gene matches. Germline V lookup: CDR1 MNHEY, CDR2 SVGAGI. The CDR3 spans 14 residues. The CDR3 protein is CASALGSGAGELFF. DNA for the CDR3: TGTGCCAGCGCCCTTGGCAGCGGGGCAGGGGAGCTGTTTTTT.

This chain connects TRBV28 to TRBJ2-7; maybe TRBD2 (5 bases). V was pared by 3 bases and J by 1 base, with 13 bases between. Germline lookup yields CDR1 MDHEN and CDR2 SYDVKM. This CDR3 has 15 residues. CDR3 residues: CASSFYGSGSYEQYF. The DNA of the CDR3 is TGTGCCAGCAGTTTCTATGGGTCGGGATCCTACGAGCAGTACTTC. The variable domain in full, completed from reference TRBV28 and TRBJ2-7, reads DVKVTQSSRYLVKRTGEKVFLECVQDMDHENMFWYRQDPGLGLRLIYFSYDVKMKEKGDIPEGYSVSREKKERFSLILESASTNQTSMYLCASSFYGSGSYEQYFGPGTRLTVT.

The chain is built from TRBV7-2 and TRBJ2-5; 8 bases are a match to TRBD1. This CDR3 region has 16 residues. The V gene's germline CDR1 is SGHTA and CDR2 FQGNSA. Germline trimming cut 7 bases from V and 1 base from J; bases unmatched to any gene: 11. Here the CDR3 DNA reads TGTGCCAGCACCGGGACAGGAACTTTCCCCCAAGAGACCCAGTACTTC. Encoded protein: CASTGTGTFPQETQYF. Using reference TRBV7-2 and TRBJ2-5 for the parts outside the CDR3, the full variable domain is GAGVSQSPSNKVTEKGKDVELRCDPISGHTALYWYRQSLGQGLEFLIYFQGNSAPDKSGLPSDRFSAERTGGSVSTLTIQRTQQEDSAVYLCASTGTGTFPQETQYFGPGTRLLVL.

The chain links TRBV7-8 to TRBJ2-5; 7 bases fit TRBD1. The CDR3 loop spans 13 amino acids. CDR1 is SGHVS, CDR2 FQNEAQ, per germline. J gave up 7 bases and V 4 bases, and 6 bases lay outside the gene matches. For the CDR3, the DNA is TGTGCCAGCAGCTCGCAGGGGGTGGGGACCCAGTACTTC. As protein: CASSSQGVGTQYF.

The chain combines TRBV5-1 with TRBJ2-3; D is possibly TRBD2 (6 bases). Trimming took 4 bases from V and 6 from J, leaving 18 bases between them. The CDR3 has 15 amino acids. Germline V CDR1 and CDR2: SGHRS, YFSETQ. This chain's CDR3 is CASSPAEGPPDTQYF. The CDR3, as DNA: TGCGCCAGCAGCCCGGCGGAGGGCCCCCCGGATACGCAGTATTTT.

V is TRBV18 and J is TRBJ2-3; 7 bases map to TRBD2. There are 15 residues in the CDR3. Unmatched junction bases numbered 7, after V lost 5 bases and J lost 2 bases. Looked up from germline, CDR1 is KGHSH and CDR2 is LQKENI. CDR3 DNA: TGTGCCAGCTCAACCGGGACTACCTCCACAGATACGCAGTATTTT. Its protein product is CASSTGTTSTDTQYF. The whole variable domain, remainder taken from reference TRBV18 and TRBJ2-3, is NAGVMQNPRHLVRRRGQEARLRCSPMKGHSHVYWYRQLPEEGLKFMVYLQKENIIDESGMPKERFSAEFPKEGPSILRIQQVVRGDSAAYFCASSTGTTSTDTQYFGPGTRLTVL.

This chain joins TRBV10-3 and TRBJ2-7, with TRBD2 identical over 11 bases. From germline, CDR1 is ENHRY and CDR2 SYGVKD. The V and J ends lost 3 bases and 0 bases, in that order; junction bases with no gene match: 13. CDR3 size: 19 residues. CDR3 region: CAISDLLAGDLGSSYEQYF. The CDR3 nucleotides read TGTGCCATCAGTGATTTACTAGCGGGGGACCTGGGCAGCTCCTACGAGCAGTACTTC.